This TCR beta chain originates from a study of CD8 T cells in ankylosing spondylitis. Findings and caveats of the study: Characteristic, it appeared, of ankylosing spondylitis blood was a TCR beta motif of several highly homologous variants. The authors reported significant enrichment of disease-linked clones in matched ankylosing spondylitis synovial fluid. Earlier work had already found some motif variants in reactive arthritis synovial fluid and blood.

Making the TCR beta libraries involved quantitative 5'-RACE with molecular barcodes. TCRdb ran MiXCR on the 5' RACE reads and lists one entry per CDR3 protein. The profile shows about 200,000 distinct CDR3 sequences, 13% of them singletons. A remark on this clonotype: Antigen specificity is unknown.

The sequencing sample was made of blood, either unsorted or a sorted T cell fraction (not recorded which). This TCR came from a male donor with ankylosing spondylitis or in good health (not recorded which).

This CDR3 reads CASSLGRTSESYEQYF. In nucleotides, the CDR3 is TGTGCCAGCAGCCTCGGGCGGACTAGCGAGTCCTACGAGCAGTACTTC. V gene TRBV7-9 combines with J gene TRBJ2-7, with TRBD2 matching over 9 bases. The junction had 9 bases not matched to a gene; V was cut back by 5 bases and J by 1 base. The CDR3 runs to 16 residues. Germline loops: CDR1 SEHNR, CDR2 FQNEAQ (reference sequence).